Here is one T cell receptor beta chain with its context. This receptor's antigen is unknown. No base quality values were provided; no much bigger clone lies one nucleotide off. These data originate in a study of metastatic and nonmetastatic thyroid tumors (dated by TCRdb to 2019 to 2021). Study-wide context: Repertoires were compared across peripheral blood and tumor or nodule tissue samples from malignant and benign thyroid patients. On the study overall, not on this receptor specifically: TCR beta diversity was reported as significantly higher in malignant tumors than in benign nodules, in both blood and tumor samples.

The germline ends are 14 bases apart after V is trimmed by 2 bases and J by 1 base. The germline V gene (reference sequence) specifies DFQATT as CDR1 and SNEGSKA as CDR2. Measured from the cysteine to the phenylalanine, the CDR3 is 15 residues long. The sequence is cut down to CDR3 DNA, 45 bases in frame from base 1. Libraries were made using PCR. Sequencing was carried out with an Illumina HiSeq 4000. The TCR beta-chain CDR3 region of each patient was profiled by high-throughput sequencing. The paper's processing steps were these. CDR3 differences across clinicopathological groups were used to build a classifier for discriminating distant-metastatic papillary thyroid cancer patients. The Shannon index was used to measure repertoire diversity, and the Morisita-Horn index was used to measure how similar tumor and blood repertoires were. TCRdb trimmed the raw reads at Q25, called clones with MiXCR and kept productive beta chains. These V and J calls are TCRdb output, not the study's own analysis. A total of fewer than 30,000 clones appear in this sample, 15% of them only once. The top ten clonotypes cover more than 3% of the sample.

Before undergoing thyroid surgery, none of the patients had been given any kind of treatment. The study retrospectively analysed patient clinical samples collected from the early 2010s to the late 2010s using T-cell receptor beta sequencing. Input material: blood. The clonotype comes from a female donor with papillary thyroid cancer or a benign thyroid nodule (not recorded which). Some clones in this sample may be carry-over from other donors' samples. The rearranged segments are TRBV20-1 and TRBJ1-1; TRBD1 is perhaps the D gene, given 5 matching bases. The DNA reads as follows: TGCAGTGCTAGACTTGGGACTACCGGGAACACTGAAGCTTTCTTT. It translates to CSARLGTTGNTEAFF.